These 20 T cell receptor beta chains came from one sample sequenced in a study of patients and donors after allogeneic stem cell transplantation. One entry per CDR3 protein results from TCRdb running MiXCR on the RT-PCR reads. The sample includes hundreds of thousands of distinct CDR3 sequences, under 20% of them seen just once. Sequencing used blood, either unsorted or a sorted T cell fraction (not recorded which). Receptors originate from a human donor who was either an allogeneic HSCT recipient or a stem cell or donor lymphocyte infusion donor (not recorded which). It is not recorded whose cells these are; they may come from a transplant donor.

This clonotype turned up a few times. The J gene is TRBJ1-1, the V gene TRBV5-1, with TRBD1 identical over 9 bases. Germline assignment: CDR1 SGHRS and CDR2 YFSETQ. V dropped 2 bases and J dropped 4; count of bases not matched to a gene: 6. This CDR3 has 15 amino acids. The CDR3 DNA reads TGCGCCAGCAGCTTATCTCCGGGACAGGGCACTGAAGCTTTCTTT. This gives the protein CASSLSPGQGTEAFF. Full variable domain (remainder filled in from reference TRBV5-1 and TRBJ1-1): KAGVTQTPRYLIKTRGQQVTLSCSPISGHRSVSWYQQTPGQGLQFLFEYFSETQRNKGNFPGRFSGRQFSNSRSEMNVSTLELGDSALYLCASSLSPGQGTEAFFGQGTRLTVV.

The V gene is TRBV9, the J gene TRBJ2-1; TRBD2 matches 12 bases. The V segment lost 4 bases and the J segment 5 bases; nucleotides outside the gene matches: 13. Germline CDR1 and CDR2: SGDLS and YYNGEE. This CDR3 is built from 18 residues. The CDR3 sequence: CASSPRRPGLAGHNEQFF. CDR3 nucleotide sequence: TGTGCCAGCAGCCCTCGAAGACCGGGACTAGCGGGCCACAATGAGCAGTTCTTC. The variable domain in full, completed from reference TRBV9 and TRBJ2-1, reads DSGVTQTPKHLITATGQRVTLRCSPRSGDLSVYWYQQSLDQGLQFLIQYYNGEERAKGNILERFSAQQFPDLHSELNLSSLELGDSALYFCASSPRRPGLAGHNEQFFGPGTRLTVL.

This clonotype was counted only a few times. This chain links TRBV5-4 with TRBJ2-1; possibly TRBD1 for D (8 bases). V was cut by 2 bases and J by 4 bases, with 13 bases left in between. The germline CDR1 and CDR2 sequences are SGHNT and YYREEE (reference sequence). This CDR3 has 15 amino acids. The CDR3 DNA reads TGTGCCAGCAGCTTACAGGGGGGACTATACAATGAGCAGTTCTTC. Translated, it gives CASSLQGGLYNEQFF.

This chain joins TRBV6-1 and TRBJ1-6, with 7 bases matching TRBD1. The CDR3 runs 16 residues. V lost 1 base to trimming and J lost 8 bases; unmatched junction nucleotides: 8. CDR1 is MNHNS and CDR2 is SASEGT in the germline V gene. The CDR3: CASSEGQGLLHSPLHF. In nucleotides, the CDR3 is TGTGCCAGCAGTGAAGGACAGGGCCTTCTCCATTCACCCCTCCACTTT.

This clonotype has only a few counts. This chain links TRBV4-1 with TRBJ2-5; 14 nucleotides agree with TRBD2. The CDR3 length is 17 residues. In germline, CDR1 is MGHRA, CDR2 YSYEKL. V shed 0 bases, J shed 4 bases, and the junction held 4 bases outside the gene matches. The CDR3: CASSQEKGLAGAETQYF. In DNA, the CDR3 is TGCGCCAGCAGCCAAGAGAAGGGACTAGCGGGAGCAGAGACCCAGTACTTC.

The chain couples TRBV14 to TRBJ2-1; 8 positions agree with TRBD2. Germline assignment: CDR1 SGHDN and CDR2 FVKESK. Losses at the gene ends were 4 bases for V and 0 bases for J; bases not matched to a gene: 5. The CDR3 spans 16 residues. The CDR3 DNA is TGTGCCAGCAGCCCACTCGGGGGGGCCTCCTACAATGAGCAGTTCTTC. It encodes CASSPLGGASYNEQFF.

This clonotype was observed many times. The chain links TRBV12-3 or TRBV12-4 to TRBJ2-7; D unresolved. Trimming pared 6 bases from V and 6 bases from J, leaving 21 bases between. The CDR3 runs 15 residues. The CDR3 loop is CASSQDPLASSEQYF. The CDR3 DNA reads TGTGCCAGCAGCCAGGACCCGTTGGCCTCATCCGAGCAGTACTTC.

The rearrangement uses TRBV5-5 and TRBJ2-3; unclear D gene. The V end lost 3 bases, the J end lost 1 base, and 12 bases lay between the germline ends. The V gene's germline CDR1 is SGHKS and CDR2 YYEKEE (reference sequence). This CDR3 has 15 residues. Here the CDR3 DNA reads TGTGCCAGCAGCTCCCGTAGGGCCGGCACAGATACGCAGTATTTT. This translates into CASSSRRAGTDTQYF. The entire variable domain, with the rest obtained from reference TRBV5-5 and TRBJ2-3, is as follows: DAGVTQSPTHLIKTRGQQVTLRCSPISGHKSVSWYQQVLGQGPQFIFQYYEKEERGRGNFPDRFSARQFPNYSSELNVNALLLGDSALYLCASSSRRAGTDTQYFGPGTRLTVL.

This sequence joins TRBV5-1 and TRBJ2-7; the match to TRBD1 covers 10 bases. The CDR3 has 15 residues. Germline CDR1 is SGHRS and CDR2 is YFSETQ. The V and J ends lost 4 bases and 7 bases, in that order; junction bases with no gene match: 11. The CDR3 sequence: CASSGGGTGAREQYF. In DNA, the CDR3 is TGCGCCAGCAGCGGGGGAGGGACAGGGGCCAGGGAGCAGTACTTC. Together with reference TRBV5-1 and TRBJ2-7, the CDR3 gives the full variable domain: KAGVTQTPRYLIKTRGQQVTLSCSPISGHRSVSWYQQTPGQGLQFLFEYFSETQRNKGNFPGRFSGRQFSNSRSEMNVSTLELGDSALYLCASSGGGTGAREQYFGPGTRLTVT.

V gene TRBV7-8 combines with J gene TRBJ2-7, with TRBD2 matching 13 bases. V was pared by 5 bases and J by 4 bases, with 5 bases of the junction left unmatched. CDR1 SGHVS and CDR2 FQNEAQ come from the germline V gene. The CDR3 is 15 amino acids. The CDR3 region is CASSRRTSGSYEQYF. The CDR3 DNA reads TGTGCCAGCAGCCGCAGGACTAGCGGGAGTTACGAGCAGTACTTC.

The chain employs TRBV5-1 and TRBJ1-1; D might be TRBD1 (6 bases). Germline V gives CDR1 SGHRS, CDR2 YFSETQ. V dropped 1 base and J dropped 1 base, with 11 bases sitting between them. This CDR3 has 15 amino acids. The CDR3 sequence: CASSLIPGENTEAFF. CDR3 DNA sequence: TGCGCCAGCAGCTTGATTCCAGGGGAGAACACTGAAGCTTTCTTT.

The rearrangement uses TRBV12-3 or TRBV12-4 and TRBJ2-3; perhaps TRBD2 as D (7 bases). Trimming cost V 3 bases and J 2 bases, with 12 bases left between them. The CDR3 contains 15 residues. For the CDR3, the DNA is TGTGCCAGCAGTTTGATGCGGGGGCACACAGATACGCAGTATTTT. Translation: CASSLMRGHTDTQYF.

This clonotype came up a few times. The chain uses TRBV20-1 and TRBJ1-5, with D possibly being TRBD1 (5 bases). With 2 bases removed from V and 4 bases from J, the gap between germline ends came to 9 bases. Germline V gene lookup returns CDR1 DFQATT and CDR2 SNEGSKA (reference sequence). CDR3 length equals 13 residues. CDR3 residues: CSARRGSNQPQHF. The CDR3 bases are TGCAGTGCTAGACGGGGCTCAAATCAGCCCCAGCATTTT.

Here the CDR3 reads CASSHDGSSYEQYF. The DNA for the CDR3 is TGCGCCAGCAGCCACGACGGGAGCTCCTACGAGCAGTACTTC. The genes are TRBV5-1 and TRBJ2-7, with a possible D match to TRBD2 (6 bases). The germline V gene encodes CDR1 SGHRS and CDR2 YFSETQ. The CDR3 is 14 residues long. The V and J ends lost 4 bases and 0 bases respectively, with 11 bases between them.

This chain links TRBV6-1 with TRBJ2-3; weak D call: TRBD2 (6 bases). V lost 7 bases and J 3 bases, leaving 17 bases between the germline ends. CDR1 is MNHNS, CDR2 SASEGT, per germline. This CDR3 region has 15 residues. The CDR3 sequence is CASKPPGRRTDTQYF. In DNA form, the CDR3 reads TGTGCCAGCAAACCCCCAGGGAGGAGGACAGATACGCAGTATTTT.

This clonotype appeared a few times. The chain employs TRBV5-1 and TRBJ1-1; D gene uncertain. V was clipped by 1 base and J by 1 base, with 8 bases between them. This CDR3 is built from 14 residues. The germline V gene encodes CDR1 SGHRS and CDR2 YFSETQ. The CDR3 here is CASSLHRGNTEAFF. The CDR3 DNA is TGCGCCAGCAGCTTGCACAGAGGGAACACTGAAGCTTTCTTT. The entire variable domain, with the rest obtained from reference TRBV5-1 and TRBJ1-1, is as follows: KAGVTQTPRYLIKTRGQQVTLSCSPISGHRSVSWYQQTPGQGLQFLFEYFSETQRNKGNFPGRFSGRQFSNSRSEMNVSTLELGDSALYLCASSLHRGNTEAFFGQGTRLTVV.

This clonotype was seen more than once but under ten times. V usage is TRBV5-1 and J usage is TRBJ2-7; a weak D match, TRBD1 (6 bases). This CDR3 region has 13 residues. V was clipped by 6 bases and J by 5 bases, with 15 bases between them. Germline loops: CDR1 SGHRS, CDR2 YFSETQ. The CDR3: CASTGEGEDEQYF. As DNA, the CDR3 is TGCGCCAGCACGGGTGAGGGGGAAGACGAGCAGTACTTC. Variable domain in full (rest from reference TRBV5-1 and TRBJ2-7): KAGVTQTPRYLIKTRGQQVTLSCSPISGHRSVSWYQQTPGQGLQFLFEYFSETQRNKGNFPGRFSGRQFSNSRSEMNVSTLELGDSALYLCASTGEGEDEQYFGPGTRLTVT.

This clonotype showed up many times. The V call is TRBV12-3 or TRBV12-4, the J call TRBJ2-1; no reliable D call. The V end was cut by 6 bases, the J end by 4 bases, with 4 bases between. The CDR3 covers 11 residues. The CDR3, as DNA: TGTGCCAGCAGCGGATACAATGAGCAGTTCTTC. Translating it yields CASSGYNEQFF.

The chain employs TRBV4-1 and TRBJ1-2, with 7 bases lining up with TRBD1. J gave up 7 bases and V 7 bases, and 12 bases lay outside the gene matches. The V gene's germline CDR1 is MGHRA and CDR2 YSYEKL. CDR3 length: 14 amino acids. The CDR3 DNA follows: TGCGCCAGCAACCCCACCGACAGGGCAGGTGGCTACACCTTC. It specifies CASNPTDRAGGYTF.

The chain joins TRBV10-2 to TRBJ2-3; TRBD1 might be the D (5 bases). CDR3 size: 12 residues. V lost 10 bases to trimming and J lost 11 bases, with 19 bases between them. Germline CDR1 and CDR2: WSHSY and SAAADI. Here the CDR3 DNA reads TGCGCCACCACCCAGGGAACAAAAGTGCAGTATTTT. Its translation: CATTQGTKVQYF.